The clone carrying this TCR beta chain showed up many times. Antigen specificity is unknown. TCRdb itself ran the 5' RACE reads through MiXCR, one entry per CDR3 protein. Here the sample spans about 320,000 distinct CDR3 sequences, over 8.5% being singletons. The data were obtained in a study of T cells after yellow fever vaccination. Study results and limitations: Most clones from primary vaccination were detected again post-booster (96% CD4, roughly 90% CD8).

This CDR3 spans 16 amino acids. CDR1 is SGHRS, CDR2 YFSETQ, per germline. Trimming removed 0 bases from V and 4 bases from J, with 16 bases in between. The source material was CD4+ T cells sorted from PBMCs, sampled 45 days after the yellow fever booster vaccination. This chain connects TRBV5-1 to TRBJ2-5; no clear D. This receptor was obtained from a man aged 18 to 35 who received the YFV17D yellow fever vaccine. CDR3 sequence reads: CASSLAPGLERETQYF. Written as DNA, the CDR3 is TGCGCCAGCAGCTTGGCCCCCGGCCTGGAGCGAGAGACCCAGTACTTC.